The 12 T cell receptor beta chains below come from one sample, sequenced in a study of cytomegalovirus exposure and HLA in healthy donors. Amplification used 60 Vbeta primers and 13 Jbeta primers. Repertoires were generated with immunoSEQ multiplex PCR, while TCRdb's copy carries only in-frame clones and drops some. Here the sample spans 130,000 to 150,000 clones, roughly 80% being singletons. Material: PBMCs. The receptors come from a woman in her thirties or forties in good health and CMV-seropositive.

This clone was seen only once. The chain carries TRBV2 and TRBJ1-6; 10 bases fit TRBD1. The CDR3 spans 16 residues. Per germline, CDR1 SNHLY and CDR2 FYNNEI. V trimming: 3 bases; J trimming: 6 bases; junction bases outside the gene matches: 5. This CDR3 is CASSDRTGGGNSPLHF. The DNA for the CDR3 is TGTGCCAGCAGTGATCGGACAGGGGGAGGTAATTCACCCCTCCACTTT.

This chain links TRBV5-6 with TRBJ2-1; 13 bases map to TRBD2. The V gene end was trimmed by 1 base and the J gene end by 6 bases; junction bases not matched to a gene: 4. Germline CDR1 and CDR2: SGHDT and YYEEEE. The CDR3 extends over 16 amino acids. The CDR3 protein is CASSLFGTSGANEQFF. The CDR3 DNA sequence: TGTGCCAGCAGCTTGTTCGGGACTAGCGGGGCCAATGAGCAGTTCTTC.

CDR3 in amino acids: CASGTSRDIRTEAFF. In DNA, the CDR3 is TGTGCTAGTGGTACCAGCCGGGACATCAGGACTGAAGCTTTCTTT. The V call is TRBV12-5, the J call TRBJ1-1, with D perhaps matching TRBD1 (6 bases). The CDR3 contains 15 residues. The ends were cut back, 5 bases at V and 5 bases at J, with 18 bases in the middle. The V gene's germline CDR1 is LGHNT and CDR2 FRNRAP.

This chain joins TRBV29-1 and TRBJ2-2; 9 nucleotides match TRBD2. Germline CDR1 SQVTM, CDR2 ANQGSEA. V trimming: 3 bases; J trimming: 6 bases; junction bases outside the gene matches: 11. This CDR3 is built from 16 residues. The CDR3 spells CSVETIAGVWPGELFF. The CDR3 DNA sequence: TGCAGCGTTGAGACAATAGCGGGGGTTTGGCCCGGGGAGCTGTTTTTT.

The chain is built from TRBV6-5 and TRBJ1-5; D gene unclear. Germline V gene data show CDR1 as MNHEY and CDR2 as SVGAGI. The CDR3 is made up of 13 amino acids. Trimming removed 8 bases from V and 0 bases from J, with 8 bases in between. In nucleotides, the CDR3 is TGTGCCAGCGGAGTTTATAGCAATCAGCCCCAGCATTTT. This codes for CASGVYSNQPQHF.

V and J are TRBV28 and TRBJ2-5; D may be TRBD1 (6 bases). The germline gives CDR1 MDHEN, CDR2 SYDVKM. The CDR3 covers 15 residues. V shed 3 bases and J shed 3 bases, with 14 bases lying between them. CDR3 sequence (DNA): TGTGCCAGCAGTTTCTGGGGGCGAGGTGAAGAGACCCAGTACTTC. It codes for CASSFWGRGEETQYF.

The chain links TRBV6-1 to TRBJ1-2; tentatively, D is TRBD1 (6 bases). V was cut by 9 bases and J by 5 bases, with 13 bases left in between. Germline V gene sequence: CDR1 MNHNS, CDR2 SASEGT. This CDR3 is 12 amino acids long. The CDR3: CASTTGPYGYTF. The DNA of the CDR3 is TGTGCCAGTACGACAGGACCTTATGGCTACACCTTC.

This chain connects TRBV5-4 to TRBJ2-3, with D uncertain. The CDR3 extends over 13 amino acids. Trimming left V 4 bases short and J 6 bases short, with 12 bases between. Per the germline V gene, CDR1 is SGHNT and CDR2 is YYREEE (reference sequence). The CDR3 loop reads CASSPRNRDTQYF. CDR3 DNA sequence: TGTGCCAGCAGCCCCCGAAATCGGGATACGCAGTATTTT.

V gene TRBV5-4 combines with J gene TRBJ2-1, with TRBD1 identical over 8 bases. This CDR3 region has 17 residues. CDR1 is SGHNT and CDR2 is YYREEE in the germline V gene (reference sequence). V was clipped by 2 bases and J by 0 bases; unmatched bases: 7. CDR3 residues: CASSFRIGTGSYNEQFF. The CDR3 DNA follows: TGTGCCAGCAGCTTCAGGATCGGGACAGGCTCCTACAATGAGCAGTTCTTC.

This clone occurred a few times. V is TRBV5-1 and J is TRBJ2-1; D ambiguous. This CDR3 comprises 17 residues. Germline assignment: CDR1 SGHRS and CDR2 YFSETQ. Trimming removed 0 bases from V and 2 bases from J, with 15 bases in between. CDR3 sequence reads: CASSLVLSRVPYNEQFF. CDR3 in DNA: TGCGCCAGCAGCTTGGTTCTTTCCCGGGTCCCCTACAATGAGCAGTTCTTC. The full variable domain, rest sourced from reference TRBV5-1 and TRBJ2-1, is KAGVTQTPRYLIKTRGQQVTLSCSPISGHRSVSWYQQTPGQGLQFLFEYFSETQRNKGNFPGRFSGRQFSNSRSEMNVSTLELGDSALYLCASSLVLSRVPYNEQFFGPGTRLTVL.

Notes on this clone: One junction end does not reproduce the germline sequence, and a read error may be involved. The chain uses TRBV7-9 and TRBJ2-2; a weak D match, TRBD2 (7 bases). The CDR3 is 16 amino acids. From germline, CDR1 is SEHNR and CDR2 FQNEAQ (reference sequence). CDR3 sequence: CSSHSPGGTNTGELFF. CDR3 in DNA: TGTTCCAGTCACTCTCCGGGGGGCACGAACACCGGGGAGCTGTTTTTT.

V and J are TRBV18 and TRBJ1-5, with 7 positions matching TRBD1. There are 13 residues in the CDR3. V shed 5 bases and J 7 bases; nucleotides not matched to a gene: 5. Germline CDR1 reads KGHSH; CDR2 reads LQKENI. In DNA form, the CDR3 reads TGTGCCAGCTCATCTGGACAGGCCCAGCCCCAGCATTTT. Protein sequence: CASSSGQAQPQHF.